One sample yielded the 21 T cell receptor beta chains listed below, sequenced in a study of T-cell reconstitution after alpha-beta-depleted transplantation in children. This sample's TCRbeta library carried unique molecular identifier barcodes. TCRdb redid the calling of the PCR reads with MiXCR, one entry per CDR3 protein. The profile shows 100,000 or so distinct CDR3 sequences, more than 10% of them singletons. Sequences were derived from PBMCs from the stem cell graft donor, sampled from the stem cell graft. These receptors were taken from a human donor who donated a stem cell graft to a child with inherited bone marrow failure.

This clonotype was picked up many times. The V and J genes are TRBV12-3 or TRBV12-4 and TRBJ2-2; either TRBD1 or TRBD2 may fit D (5 bases each). The V end lost 3 bases, the J end lost 1 base, and 6 bases lay between the germline ends. The CDR3 is 14 amino acids. CDR3 protein: CASSFGGNTGELFF. The DNA of the CDR3 is TGTGCCAGCAGTTTTGGGGGGAACACCGGGGAGCTGTTTTTT.

This clonotype was recorded at least ten times. The chain recombines TRBV7-2 with TRBJ2-1, with D perhaps matching TRBD2 (5 bases). The germline gives CDR1 SGHTA, CDR2 FQGNSA. The CDR3 covers 16 residues. V was pared by 1 base and J by 4 bases, with 14 bases between. The CDR3 spells CASSLVGGQIYNEQFF. DNA for the CDR3: TGTGCCAGCAGCTTAGTCGGCGGGCAGATTTACAATGAGCAGTTCTTC.

This clonotype was seen only once. The chain has TRBV9 and TRBJ2-7; D is uncertain. The germline CDR1 and CDR2 sequences are SGDLS and YYNGEE. V was cut by 4 bases and J by 12 bases, with 26 bases left in between. The CDR3 sequence is 15 residues long. The CDR3 bases are TGTGCCAGCAGCCCTGACCCTACCTCTAGAGCAGCCGGGTACTTC. It encodes CASSPDPTSRAAGYF.

This clonotype was detected a few times. The gene calls are TRBV19 and TRBJ2-5, with TRBD2 matching 8 bases. Germline trimming cut 4 bases from V and 7 bases from J; bases unmatched to any gene: 14. CDR3 length: 16 residues. In germline, CDR1 is LNHDA, CDR2 SQIVND (reference sequence). CDR3 in amino acids: CASSKVRGGPAGTQYF. The CDR3 coding sequence is TGTGCCAGTAGTAAGGTTCGGGGGGGCCCGGCTGGGACCCAGTACTTC.

Only one count was recorded for this clonotype. V and J are TRBV18 and TRBJ1-4, with D maybe TRBD1 (6 bases). The CDR3 loop spans 17 amino acids. V was pared by 1 base and J by 0 bases, with 12 bases between. Germline CDR1 reads KGHSH; CDR2 reads LQKENI. CDR3 sequence reads: CASSPRGAYATNEKLFF. The CDR3 DNA reads TGTGCCAGCTCACCACGGGGGGCCTATGCAACTAATGAAAAACTGTTTTTT.

This clonotype showed up many times. The chain carries TRBV7-9 and TRBJ2-1; D ambiguous. Trimming cost V 1 base and J 8 bases, with 12 bases left between them. CDR3 length: 14 amino acids. In germline, CDR1 is SEHNR, CDR2 FQNEAQ (reference sequence). DNA of the CDR3: TGTGCCAGCAGCTTAGTCCCTGGGATCCATGAGCAGTTCTTC. Its translation is CASSLVPGIHEQFF.

V gene TRBV6-5 combines with J gene TRBJ2-3, with 8 nucleotides matching TRBD1. Germline loops: CDR1 MNHEY, CDR2 SVGAGI. The CDR3 consists of 15 residues. The V and J ends lost 4 bases and 0 bases, in that order; junction bases with no gene match: 3. The CDR3 here is CASSLTGESTDTQYF. DNA of the CDR3: TGTGCCAGCAGTTTGACAGGGGAAAGCACAGATACGCAGTATTTT.

Comment on this clonotype: This clone may be a read error of a much larger clone one base away. CDR3 region: CACSPSEGTSGSGGTDTQYF. The CDR3, as DNA: TGTGCCTGCAGCCCCTCCGAAGGGACTAGCGGCTCCGGGGGCACAGATACGCAGTATTTT. This chain connects TRBV3-1 to TRBJ2-3, with 11 bases lining up with TRBD2. The germline CDR1 and CDR2 sequences are LGHDT and YNNKEL (reference sequence). There are 20 residues in the CDR3.

The chain employs TRBV4-1 and TRBJ1-1; D is unresolved. The CDR3 is 14 residues long. V lost 1 base and J lost 1, with 7 bases in between. Germline CDR1 MGHRA, CDR2 YSYEKL. DNA of the CDR3: TGCGCCAGCAGCCAAGGAGACGGGAACACTGAAGCTTTCTTT. This encodes CASSQGDGNTEAFF.

This clonotype was seen ten or more times. The CDR3 is CASSFRGANYNEQFF. In nucleotides, the CDR3 is TGTGCCAGCAGCTTTCGGGGGGCGAACTACAATGAGCAGTTCTTC. V usage is TRBV11-2 and J usage is TRBJ2-1, with D tentatively TRBD2 (7 bases). Trimming removed 3 bases from V and 3 bases from J, with 12 bases in between. The CDR3 spans 15 residues. Germline assignment: CDR1 SGHAT and CDR2 FQNNGV.

J is TRBJ2-7 and V is TRBV7-6; 7 bases are shared with TRBD1. With 6 bases clipped from V and 2 bases from J, the junction kept 4 bases outside the gene matches. The CDR3 sequence is 13 residues long. Germline CDR1 is SGHVS and CDR2 is FNYEAQ. The CDR3 DNA reads TGTGCCAGCAGTCACAGGGGCACCTACGAGCAGTACTTC. This codes for CASSHRGTYEQYF.

V is TRBV6-5 and J is TRBJ2-7; TRBD1 matches 10 bases. The CDR3 contains 14 residues. With V trimmed by 4 bases and J by 5 bases, 5 bases remained unmatched. CDR1 MNHEY and CDR2 SVGAGI come from the germline V gene. CDR3 loop: CASSSGQGSHEQYF. The CDR3 DNA is TGTGCCAGCAGTTCGGGACAGGGGAGCCACGAGCAGTACTTC.

This clonotype was counted many times. Written as DNA, the CDR3 is TGTGCCACCAGTGATTCCCGGGACTCGGTCGAGGGGGAGCAGTACTTC. Protein product: CATSDSRDSVEGEQYF. The rearrangement joins TRBV24-1 to TRBJ2-7; D is perhaps TRBD2 (6 bases). Trimming cost V 2 bases and J 7 bases, with 20 bases left between them. The CDR3 consists of 16 residues. CDR1 and CDR2 from the germline V gene are KGHDR and SFDVKD.

This clonotype was recorded many times. The chain carries TRBV5-6 and TRBJ2-7, with D perhaps TRBD1 (6 bases). This CDR3 has 14 amino acids. V lost 1 base and J 1 base, leaving 9 bases between the germline ends. Germline V gene data show CDR1 as SGHDT and CDR2 as YYEEEE. The CDR3 sequence: CASSLLGQSYEQYF. The DNA for the CDR3 is TGTGCCAGCAGCTTGCTTGGACAGTCCTACGAGCAGTACTTC. Looking up the rest from reference TRBV5-6 and TRBJ2-7 gives the full variable domain: DAGVTQSPTHLIKTRGQQVTLRCSPKSGHDTVSWYQQALGQGPQFIFQYYEEEERQRGNFPDRFSGHQFPNYSSELNVNALLLGDSALYLCASSLLGQSYEQYFGPGTRLTVT.

This chain joins TRBV11-2 and TRBJ2-3; no definite D call. CDR1 is SGHAT, CDR2 FQNNGV, per germline. V was shortened by 4 bases and J by 2 bases, with 19 bases between the two germline ends. CDR3 length equals 17 residues. The CDR3 region is CASSSTVPPLITDTQYF. DNA for the CDR3: TGTGCCAGCAGCTCGACGGTCCCCCCTTTAATCACAGATACGCAGTATTTT.

This clonotype came up many times. The J gene is TRBJ1-3, the V gene TRBV5-4; no firm D call. V lost 0 bases, J lost 0 bases, and 10 bases lay in between. The germline V gene has CDR1 SGHNT and CDR2 YYREEE (reference sequence). The CDR3 spans 16 residues. The CDR3 loop is CASSLAPARSGNTIYF. The CDR3 bases are TGTGCCAGCAGCTTGGCCCCAGCCCGCTCTGGAAACACCATATATTTT.

This clonotype was recorded many times. The gene calls are TRBV9 and TRBJ2-7; 7 bases are a match to TRBD2. V shed 0 bases and J 4 bases; nucleotides not matched to a gene: 7. This CDR3 is 15 amino acids long. The germline CDR1 and CDR2 sequences are SGDLS and YYNGEE. CDR3 amino acids: CASSVAWGGPYEQYF. The DNA of the CDR3 is TGTGCCAGCAGCGTAGCTTGGGGGGGTCCGTACGAGCAGTACTTC.

Many counts were recorded for this clonotype. This rearrangement joins TRBV5-1 to TRBJ1-1; D is undetermined. V dropped 5 bases and J dropped 1 base, with 12 bases sitting between them. The CDR3 loop spans 14 amino acids. Germline CDR1 and CDR2: SGHRS and YFSETQ. This chain's CDR3 is CASRSPIGNTEAFF. DNA of the CDR3: TGCGCCAGCAGAAGTCCCATTGGGAACACTGAAGCTTTCTTT.

About this clonotype: At one end the junction does not follow the germline gene, possibly because of a read error. The J gene is TRBJ2-3, the V gene TRBV5-5; D is undetermined. The germline V gene encodes CDR1 SGHKS and CDR2 YYEKEE (reference sequence). The CDR3 sequence is 14 residues long. In DNA form, the CDR3 reads TGTGCGAGCAGCTTGGAGACTGGCTCAGATACGCAGTATTTT. This encodes CASSLETGSDTQYF.

In this sample, this clonotype turned up many times. Written as DNA, the CDR3 is TGTGCCAGCAGCTTAACATCCAGGGGGAACACCGGGGAGCTGTTTTTT. Residues: CASSLTSRGNTGELFF. This chain links TRBV7-3 with TRBJ2-2; tentative D call: TRBD1 (6 bases). The germline CDR1 and CDR2 sequences are SGHTA and FQGTGA. The ends were cut back, 0 bases at V and 1 base at J, with 9 bases in the middle. The CDR3 totals 16 residues.

This clonotype was counted ten times or more. The chain uses TRBV29-1 and TRBJ1-1; unclear D gene. This CDR3 is 11 amino acids long. The V gene lost 6 bases and the J gene lost 5 bases, with 10 bases spanning the gap. The germline V gene has CDR1 SQVTM and CDR2 ANQGSEA. CDR3 sequence (DNA): TGCAGCGTGAGTTCTGTTACTGAAGCTTTCTTT. Its protein product is CSVSSVTEAFF.